The present entry profiles one TCR beta chain with its context. Indicated time point: cycle 4 day 1 (C4D1), after 6 weeks of nivolumab. Each of the patients experienced relapse following autologous stem cell transplantation, and their brentuximab vedotin exposure differed. Profiling relied on immunoSEQ multiplex PCR, and the TCRdb table lists in-frame clones only, not all of them. The repertoire has roughly 96,000 clones, about 93% of them found once; the top ten carry 2%. This specimen belongs to a study of PD-1 blockade in classical Hodgkin lymphoma. The CDR3 has 18 amino acids. Germline CDR1 LNHDA, CDR2 SQIVND (reference sequence). V lost 7 bases, J lost 4 bases, and 14 bases stayed unmatched.

The V gene is TRBV19, the J gene TRBJ2-1; 12 bases are a match to TRBD2. The starting material was peripheral blood mononuclear cells (PBMCs), obtained before the fourth cycle of nivolumab. The clonotype was recovered from a human donor with classical Hodgkin lymphoma. Written as DNA, the CDR3 is TGTGCCAGTAAAAATGGTGGGATTGGGACTAGCGGGTACAATGAGCAGTTCTTC. Translated: CASKNGGIGTSGYNEQFF.